This entry is about one T cell receptor (beta chain). It lacks a known antigen. Base qualities are not provided; no much larger clone lies one nucleotide away. The data originate from a study of sequential checkpoint blockade in melanoma (dated by TCRdb to the late 2010s). Notes on the research overall: Patients were randomized 1:1 to first-line nivolumab followed by ipilimumab (arm A) or ipilimumab followed by nivolumab (arm B). Maintenance nivolumab came after both trial sequences.

The full study reports these points: Larger, independent patient cohorts are needed to validate the response-prediction model that combines TCR metrics and mutation burden.

What this sample's treatment or condition label stands for: randomized to nivolumab then ipilimumab (arm A) or the reverse (arm B). None of the patients in the trial had previously been given DNA-damaging chemotherapy. On a FACS Aria II flow cytometer, live CD3+CD8+ cells that were negative for CD19 and CD56 were sorted from thawed PBMCs. The samples were obtained from melanoma patients enrolled in CheckMate 064, an open-label, randomized phase II trial testing sequential checkpoint blockade. Peripheral blood mononuclear cells were obtained through leukapheresis, purified using Ficoll-Paque, and frozen in human serum containing approximately 11% DMSO. Immediately after sorting, the purity of the sorted blood CD3+CD8+ cells was confirmed to be >95%, and DNA was then extracted. The immunoSEQ Assay was used to immunosequence TCRbeta CDR3 regions from genomic DNA. Before high-throughput sequencing, the genomic DNA was amplified using bias-controlled multiplex PCR. In the paper's pipeline: To quantify the absolute abundance of each unique TCRbeta CDR3 region, the sequences were collapsed and filtered. Clonality was defined as 1 minus Pielou's evenness and was calculated using productive rearrangements only. Clones with significantly greater frequencies in on-treatment versus baseline samples were identified using a previously published method. Imported from immuneACCESS, the table was reduced by TCRdb to in-frame sequences with V and J called. These copies leave out some clones; in studies compared against another copy, an unresolved V gene accounts for under half, and the cause of the remainder is not known. That table supplies the V and J calls and clone size; D and trimming were determined from the DNA. The sample table holds a few thousand clones, of which around 90% were seen once. Approximately 10% of the sample belongs to the ten largest clones.

This clonotype was obtained from a human donor with melanoma. This specimen consisted of CD8+ T cells sorted from blood (inferred from file names), obtained from a patient given nivolumab and ipilimumab in sequence.

The CDR3 protein sequence reads: CASSPIGLGTEAFF. The DNA sequence reads TGTGCCAGCTCACCAATCGGACTGGGGACTGAAGCTTTCTTT. The sequence is built from TRBV18 and TRBJ1-1; no confident D gene assignment can be made. The germline V gene gives CDR1 as KGHSH and CDR2 as LQKENI. The junction shows trimming of 2 bases on V and 5 bases on J, plus 12 bases between the germline ends. The CDR3 goes from the cysteine to the phenylalanine over 14 residues. Just CDR3 DNA is preserved here, 42 bases in frame from base 1. Reference TRBV18 and TRBJ1-1 proteins supply the regions before and after the CDR3; the full variable domain is: NAGVMQNPRHLVRRRGQEARLRCSPMKGHSHVYWYRQLPEEGLKFMVYLQKENIIDESGMPKERFSAEFPKEGPSILRIQQVVRGDSAAYFCASSPIGLGTEAFFGQGTRLTVV.